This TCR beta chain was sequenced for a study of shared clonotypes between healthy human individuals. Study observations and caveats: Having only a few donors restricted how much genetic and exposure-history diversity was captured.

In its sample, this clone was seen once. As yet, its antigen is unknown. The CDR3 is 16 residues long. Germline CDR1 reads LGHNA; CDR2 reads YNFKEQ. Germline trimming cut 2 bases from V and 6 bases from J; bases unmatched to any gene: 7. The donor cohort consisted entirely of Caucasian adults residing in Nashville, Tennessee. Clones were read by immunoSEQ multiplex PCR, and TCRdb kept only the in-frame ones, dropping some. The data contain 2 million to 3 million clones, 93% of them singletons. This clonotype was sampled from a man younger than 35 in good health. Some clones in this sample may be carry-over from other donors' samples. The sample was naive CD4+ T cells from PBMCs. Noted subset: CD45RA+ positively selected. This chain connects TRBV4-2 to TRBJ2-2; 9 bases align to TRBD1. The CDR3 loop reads CASSQPPGQGPGELFF. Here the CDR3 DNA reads TGTGCCAGCAGCCAACCACCGGGACAGGGTCCCGGGGAGCTGTTTTTT.